This TCR beta chain was sequenced during a study of blood T cell repertoires in COVID-19. Background on the study: The samples span acute and convalescent COVID-19 from the United States, Italy and Spain. Nucleic acid was either cDNA or gDNA, and it came from T cells, B-cell-depleted T cells, or PBMCs.

CDR3 size: 13 residues. CDR1 MNHEY and CDR2 SMNVEV come from the germline V gene (reference sequence). Trimming removed 3 bases at V and 8 bases at J, with 10 bases between. Ages ranged from about 18 to 100 years, with residence in 24 US areas. Recovered participants had two consecutive negative NP/OP PCR tests, healthcare professional clearance, or symptom resolution. Some clones are missing from TCRdb's copy, which holds only in-frame ones; the method was immunoSEQ multiplex PCR. The sample includes around 150,000 clones, approximately 83% of them seen just once. This sequence was found in a woman aged 60-75 years who had recovered from COVID-19. The chain uses TRBV27 and TRBJ2-2; no clear D gene. Sequencing was performed on PBMCs or T cells enriched from blood (not recorded which). CDR3 nucleotides: TGTGCCAGCAGTTTGGGCAGGATGGGGGAGCTGTTTTTT. Translated, it gives CASSLGRMGELFF.